These 5 T cell receptor beta chains share one sample of origin, sequenced in a study of cytomegalovirus exposure and HLA in healthy donors. PCR amplification relied on 60 Vbeta primers (plus 13 Jbeta primers). Profiling relied on immunoSEQ multiplex PCR, and the TCRdb table lists in-frame clones only, not all of them. Among under 200,000 clones listed, around 72% were seen once. Sequenced: PBMCs. These receptor sequences come from a woman aged 40 to 55 in good health and CMV-seropositive.

V and J are TRBV19 and TRBJ2-7, with D perhaps TRBD1 (6 bases). CDR3 length: 14 residues. The germline CDR1 and CDR2 sequences are LNHDA and SQIVND (reference sequence). V lost 1 base and J 3 bases, leaving 10 bases between the germline ends. This chain's CDR3 is CASSIAGQIYEQYF. The CDR3, as DNA: TGTGCCAGTAGTATAGCCGGACAGATCTACGAGCAGTACTTC.

The genes are TRBV7-9 and TRBJ2-2; tentatively, D is TRBD1 (5 bases). The CDR3 consists of 14 residues. Germline-derived CDR1 and CDR2 are SEHNR and FQNEAQ (reference sequence). V lost 8 bases, J lost 3 bases, and 13 bases lay in between. The chain's CDR3 is CASDGAGYTGELFF. The CDR3 nucleotides are TGTGCCAGCGATGGGGCAGGGTACACCGGGGAGCTGTTTTTT.

V usage is TRBV30 and J usage is TRBJ1-6, with a tentative D call TRBD1 (6 bases). Trimming shortened V by 4 bases and J by 5 bases, and 9 bases separated the two germline ends. Per the germline V gene, CDR1 is GTSNPN and CDR2 is SVGIG (reference sequence). This CDR3 is built from 13 residues. The CDR3 is CAWTQGHNSPLHF. The CDR3 DNA is TGTGCCTGGACACAGGGACATAATTCACCCCTCCACTTT.

The chain carries TRBV7-2 and TRBJ1-3, with 7 bases that match TRBD1. In germline, CDR1 is SGHTA, CDR2 FQGNSA. This CDR3 contains 13 residues. The ends lost 3 bases at V and 7 bases at J; junction bases unmatched: 3. For the CDR3, the DNA is TGTGCCAGCAGCTTCGGCAGGGGGAACACCATATATTTT. Its protein is CASSFGRGNTIYF.

This chain links TRBV28 with TRBJ1-1; no clear D gene. Trimming shortened V by 6 bases and J by 5 bases, and 7 bases separated the two germline ends. This CDR3 comprises 11 residues. Germline loops: CDR1 MDHEN, CDR2 SYDVKM. The CDR3 bases are TGTGCCAGCAGCAGTATGACTGAAGCTTTCTTT. Protein: CASSSMTEAFF. Full variable domain (missing parts from reference TRBV28 and TRBJ1-1): DVKVTQSSRYLVKRTGEKVFLECVQDMDHENMFWYRQDPGLGLRLIYFSYDVKMKEKGDIPEGYSVSREKKERFSLILESASTNQTSMYLCASSSMTEAFFGQGTRLTVV.